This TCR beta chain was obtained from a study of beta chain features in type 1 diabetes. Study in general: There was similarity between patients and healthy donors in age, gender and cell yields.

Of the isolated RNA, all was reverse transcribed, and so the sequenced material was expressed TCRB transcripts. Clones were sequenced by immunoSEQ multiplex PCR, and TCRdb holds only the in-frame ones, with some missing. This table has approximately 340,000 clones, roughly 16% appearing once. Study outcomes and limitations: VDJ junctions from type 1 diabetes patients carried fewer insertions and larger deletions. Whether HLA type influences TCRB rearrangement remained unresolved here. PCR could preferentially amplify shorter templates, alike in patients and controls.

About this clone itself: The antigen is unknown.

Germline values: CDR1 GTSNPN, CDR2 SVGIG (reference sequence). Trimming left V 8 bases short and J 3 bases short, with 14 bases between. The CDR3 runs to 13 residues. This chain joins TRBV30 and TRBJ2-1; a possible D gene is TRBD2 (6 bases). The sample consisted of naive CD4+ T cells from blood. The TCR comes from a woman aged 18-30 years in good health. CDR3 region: CANGGTLYNEQFF. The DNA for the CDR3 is TGTGCCAACGGGGGAACTCTCTACAATGAGCAGTTCTTC.